Below, one T cell receptor beta chain is given with its context. This clonotype turned up a few times. This clone's antigen is unknown. Base qualities are not provided; no much larger clone lies one nucleotide away. These data are taken from a study of identical twins (dated by TCRdb to the mid-2010s). Some background on the complete study: TCR alpha and beta repertoires from monozygotic twins, unrelated adults of various ages and cord blood were deep-sequenced to test whether fetal clonotypes persist. To rule out contamination, the twin experiments were replicated at different times with different library preparation protocols. On the study overall, not on this receptor specifically: Excess twin sharing in beta out-of-frame sequences was weaker because fewer shared sequences lowered the signal-to-noise ratio. Compared with coincidental sharing between unrelated individuals, out-of-frame TCR alpha sequences shared between twins showed an excess of sequences with low generation probability. Abundant cord blood beta clonotypes carried fewer insertions; young adult naive repertoires showed a weaker similar trend, while memory repertoires showed none. In monozygotic twins, out-of-frame TCR alpha sharing was systematically underestimated by recombination models, although the models agreed with sharing between unrelated individuals. Zero-insertion analyses could be partly confounded by invariant T cells such as MAIT and iNKT, although diverse VJ usage argued against such confounding for most clonotypes. Because the same donors could not be followed over many years, the conclusions depended on cross-sectional statistical analysis.

The library was generated by 5' RACE. The sequencer listed for this sample is Illumina HiSeq 2000. A universal primer binding site was introduced by template switching, and a unique molecular identifier was present in the final cDNA, enabling accurate counting of TCR cDNA molecules. Specific primers in the conserved constant-segment region were used to synthesize first-strand cDNA for TCR alpha and beta chains. To control for contamination, every cDNA library was double barcoded, receiving both a SMART-Mk sample barcode and Illumina barcodes. TruSeq adapter sequences, together with Illumina sample barcodes, were added in two successive PCR steps. The TCR alpha and beta cDNA libraries were sequenced on the Illumina HiSeq platform using custom primers. The paper's processing steps were these. MiGEC processed the raw reads to extract unique molecular identifiers, while MiXCR was used to determine the CDR3 positions. For each individual, recombination models were inferred using an EM algorithm with the repgenHMM and IGoR tools. Shared clonotype analysis was performed with the tcR package in R, normalizing sharing by the product of cloneset sizes. To study raw recombination free of thymic and clonal selection effects, out-of-frame nonproductive sequences were analyzed. The public reads were reprocessed in TCRdb via fastp at Q25 and MiXCR, keeping in-frame beta chains. Rows are combined by CDR3 protein, so each entry shows the most common genes and DNA. The V and J calls come from TCRdb's annotation, not from the publication. The sample table holds a few hundred thousand distinct CDR3 sequences, of which 15% to 20% were seen once. The ten largest clones represent roughly 12% of the sample.

Every donor in the study was a healthy Caucasian. Three unrelated non-twin adults were additionally sequenced: a male aged 18 to 29, a male aged 50 to 60 and a female aged 50 to 60. Miltenyi CD45RO+ enrichment and human naive T-cell isolation kits were used to isolate memory (CD45RO+) and naive T cells from PBMC. CDR1 MNHEY and CDR2 SMNVEV were looked up in the germline V gene (reference sequence). The CDR3 goes from the cysteine to the phenylalanine over 14 residues. Only the CDR3 DNA stays, 42 bases, in frame from base 1. V was cut back by 8 bases and J by 15 bases, leaving a gap of 23 bases between them.

The sample consisted of naive T cells sorted from blood. According to the study, the label for this sample's cell subset or site signals: cells isolated with a human naive T-cell isolation kit. This clonotype was sampled from a man in his fifties or sixties in good health. Here the chain combines TRBV27 and TRBJ1-6; possibly the D gene is TRBD1, per 5 matching bases. The CDR3: CASRKTGTPVLLHF. At the DNA level, the sequence is TGTGCCAGCCGCAAAACGGGGACTCCCGTTCTCCTCCACTTT.